The clone carrying this T cell receptor beta chain was counted a single time. The antigen is not known. Researchers ran the PCR with 60 Vbeta and 13 Jbeta primers. Sequencing used immunoSEQ multiplex PCR; TCRdb keeps in-frame clones, though not all of them. The table shows about 97,000 clones, with around 81% occurring only once. Per the germline V gene, CDR1 is PRHDT and CDR2 is FYEKMQ (reference sequence). V lost 5 bases and J lost 7, with 12 bases in between. CDR3 size: 13 residues. This sample was included in a study of cytomegalovirus exposure and HLA in healthy donors. Points from the study as a whole: Previous analysis showed most TCR beta V segments were productive about 87% or about 30% of the time. Later analysis suggested most CMV-associated TCR beta chains were HLA-restricted. Later work associated roughly 15,000 TCR beta sequences with HLA alleles at 0.05 false discovery rate.

Sequencing input: PBMCs. The chain is built from TRBV13 and TRBJ1-5, with no clear D. The TCR comes from a man aged 35-49 years in good health and CMV-seropositive. The CDR3 protein is CASSAGVGQPQHF. DNA for the CDR3: TGTGCCAGCAGCGCGGGAGTTGGCCAGCCCCAGCATTTT.